Described below is a single T cell receptor (beta chain) sequence and its context. What it binds is unknown. This sample is part of a study of cytomegalovirus exposure and HLA in healthy donors. Study-wide findings and caveats: A prior analysis recorded that most TCR beta V segments were productive about 90% or about 30% of the time.

The PCR made use of 60 Vbeta and 13 Jbeta primers. Repertoires were generated with immunoSEQ multiplex PCR, while TCRdb's copy carries only in-frame clones and drops some. The table lists 200,000 or so clones, with approximately 0.74% in the top ten. Looked up from germline, CDR1 is KGHSH and CDR2 is LQKENI. CDR3 length: 18 amino acids. V shed 3 bases and J shed 1 base, with 19 bases lying between them. The gene calls are TRBV18 and TRBJ1-3; TRBD1 is a possible D gene (5 bases). This receptor was identified in a boy aged 5-17 years in good health and CMV-seronegative. The sequenced material came from PBMCs. The CDR3 coding sequence is TGTGCCAGCTCACCTACATCAACAGGAGTGCTATCTGGAAACACCATATATTTT. Protein: CASSPTSTGVLSGNTIYF.